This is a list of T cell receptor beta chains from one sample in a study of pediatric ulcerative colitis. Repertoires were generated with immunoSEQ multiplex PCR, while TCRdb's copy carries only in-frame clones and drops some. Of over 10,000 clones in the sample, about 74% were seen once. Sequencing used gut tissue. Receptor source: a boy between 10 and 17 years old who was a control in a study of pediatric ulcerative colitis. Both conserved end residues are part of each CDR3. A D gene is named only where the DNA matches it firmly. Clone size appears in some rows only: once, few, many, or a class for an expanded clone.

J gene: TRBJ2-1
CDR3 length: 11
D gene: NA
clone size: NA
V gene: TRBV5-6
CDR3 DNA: TGTGCCAGCAGCTTGGCCAGGGAGCAGTTCTTC
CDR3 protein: CASSLAREQFF

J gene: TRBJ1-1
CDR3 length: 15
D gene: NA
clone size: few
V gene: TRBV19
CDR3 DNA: TGTGCCAGTAGTATCCGAGGGTCGGGCACCACTGAAGCTTTCTTT
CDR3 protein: CASSIRGSGTTEAFF

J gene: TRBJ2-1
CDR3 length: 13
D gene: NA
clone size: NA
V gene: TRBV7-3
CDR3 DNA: TGTGCCAGCAGCCTAAACAGGCCCCATGAGCAGTTCTTC
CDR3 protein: CASSLNRPHEQFF

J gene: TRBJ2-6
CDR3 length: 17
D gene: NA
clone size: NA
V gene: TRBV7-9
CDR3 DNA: TGTGCCAGCAGCTTAGGCACAGGGCTCGCTGGGGCCAACGTCCTGACTTTC
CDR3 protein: CASSLGTGLAGANVLTF

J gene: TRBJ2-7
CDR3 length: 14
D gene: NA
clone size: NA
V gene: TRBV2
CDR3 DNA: TGTGCCAGCAGTGACGGAGCGGAGTCTTCCGAGCAGTACTTC
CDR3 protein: CASSDGAESSEQYF

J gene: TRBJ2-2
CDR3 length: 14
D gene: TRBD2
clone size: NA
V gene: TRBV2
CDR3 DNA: TGTGCCAGCAGCCCGGGACTAGCTCCCGGGGAGCTGTTTTTT
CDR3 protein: CASSPGLAPGELFF

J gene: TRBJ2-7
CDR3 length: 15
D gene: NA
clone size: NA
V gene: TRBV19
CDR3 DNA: TGTGCCAGTAGTAGGGACAAATGGGCCTCCTACGAGCAGTACTTC
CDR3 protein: CASSRDKWASYEQYF

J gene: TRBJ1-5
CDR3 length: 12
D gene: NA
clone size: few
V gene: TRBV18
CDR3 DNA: TGTGCCAGCTCCGGGAGAAATCAGCCCCAGCATTTT
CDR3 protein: CASSGRNQPQHF

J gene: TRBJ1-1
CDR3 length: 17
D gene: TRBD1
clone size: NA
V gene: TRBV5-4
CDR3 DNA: TGTGCCAGCAGAAAAGACAGGGGGATTAATTTGAACACTGAAGCTTTCTTT
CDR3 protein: CASRKDRGINLNTEAFF

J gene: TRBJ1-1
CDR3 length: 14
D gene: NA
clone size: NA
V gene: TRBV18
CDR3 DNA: TGTGCCAGCTCACCAGGGTTTAGGGACACTGAAGCTTTCTTT
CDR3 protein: CASSPGFRDTEAFF

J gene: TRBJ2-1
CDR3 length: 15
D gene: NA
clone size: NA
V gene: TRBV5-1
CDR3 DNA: TGCGCCAGCAGCCTGGGGGGCGACTTTTACAATGAGCAGTTCTTC
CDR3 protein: CASSLGGDFYNEQFF

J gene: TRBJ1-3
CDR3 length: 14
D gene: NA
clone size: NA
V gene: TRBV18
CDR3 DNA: TGTGCCAGCTCACCAAGCCCGTCTGGAAACACCATATATTTT
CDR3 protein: CASSPSPSGNTIYF

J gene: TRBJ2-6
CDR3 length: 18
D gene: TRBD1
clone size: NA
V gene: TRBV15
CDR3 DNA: TGTGCCACCAGCAGGGACAGGGGCTCCTACTCTGGGGCCAACGTCCTGACTTTC
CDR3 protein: CATSRDRGSYSGANVLTF

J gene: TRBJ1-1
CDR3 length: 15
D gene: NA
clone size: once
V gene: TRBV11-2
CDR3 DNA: TGTGCCAGCAGCTTAGGTGGAGGGGGGCACACTGAAGCTTTCTTT
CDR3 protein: CASSLGGGGHTEAFF

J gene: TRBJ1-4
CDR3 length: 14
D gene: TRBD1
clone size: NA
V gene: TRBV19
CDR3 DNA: TGTGCCAGTAGTCGGACAGGGCTTAATGAAAAACTGTTTTTT
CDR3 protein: CASSRTGLNEKLFF

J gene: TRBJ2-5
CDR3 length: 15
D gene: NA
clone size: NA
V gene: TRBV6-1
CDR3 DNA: TGTGCCACCGACCCCTACGGGACTCCAATTGGGGCCCAGTACTTC
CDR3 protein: CATDPYGTPIGAQYF

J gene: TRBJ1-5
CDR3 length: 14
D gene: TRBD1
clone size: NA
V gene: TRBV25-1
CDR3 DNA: TGTGCCAGCAGTGGACAGGGAAGCCACCAGCCCCAGCATTTT
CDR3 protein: CASSGQGSHQPQHF

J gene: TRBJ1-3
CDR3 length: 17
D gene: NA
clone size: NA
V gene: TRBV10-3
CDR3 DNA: TGTGCCATCAGTGGATATGATTGGGGGGACTCTGGAAACACCATATATTTT
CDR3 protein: CAISGYDWGDSGNTIYF

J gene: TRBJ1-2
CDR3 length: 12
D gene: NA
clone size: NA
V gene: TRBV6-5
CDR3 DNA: TGTGCCAGCAGTCCTACAGGGTATGGCTACACCTTC
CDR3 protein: CASSPTGYGYTF

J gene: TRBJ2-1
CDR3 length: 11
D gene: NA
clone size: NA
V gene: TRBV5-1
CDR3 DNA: TGCGCCAGCGGAGCGGCGAATGAGCAGTTCTTC
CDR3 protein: CASGAANEQFF

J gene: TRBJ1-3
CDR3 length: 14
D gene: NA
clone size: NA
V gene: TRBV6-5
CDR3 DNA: TGTGCCAGCAGAGCCCCCAGCTCTGGAAACACCATATATTTT
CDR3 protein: CASRAPSSGNTIYF

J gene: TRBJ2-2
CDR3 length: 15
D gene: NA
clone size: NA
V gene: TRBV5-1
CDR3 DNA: TGCGCCAGCAGCTTGGCTGGGGCAAACACCGGGGAGCTGTTTTTT
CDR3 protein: CASSLAGANTGELFF

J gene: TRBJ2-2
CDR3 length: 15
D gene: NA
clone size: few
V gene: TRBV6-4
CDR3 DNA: TGTGCCAGCAGTGAAGCTAGCGATGGCACCGGGGAGCTGTTTTTT
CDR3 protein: CASSEASDGTGELFF

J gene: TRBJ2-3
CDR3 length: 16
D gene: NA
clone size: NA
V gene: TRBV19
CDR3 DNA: TGTGCCAGTAGTATGCTGGGGGCGGGGTCCACAGATACGCAGTATTTT
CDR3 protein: CASSMLGAGSTDTQYF

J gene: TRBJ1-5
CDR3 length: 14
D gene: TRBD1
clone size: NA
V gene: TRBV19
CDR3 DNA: TGTGCCAGTAGTATGACAGGGGGTCGCCAGCCCCAGCATTTT
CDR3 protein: CASSMTGGRQPQHF

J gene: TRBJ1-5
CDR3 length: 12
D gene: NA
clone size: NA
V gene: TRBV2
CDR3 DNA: TGTGCCAGCAGTAAGTCTGATCAGCCCCAGCATTTT
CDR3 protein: CASSKSDQPQHF

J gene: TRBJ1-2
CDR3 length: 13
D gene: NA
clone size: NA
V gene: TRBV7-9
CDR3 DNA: TGTGCCAGCAGCTTCGACGGGAACTATGGCTACACCTTC
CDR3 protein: CASSFDGNYGYTF

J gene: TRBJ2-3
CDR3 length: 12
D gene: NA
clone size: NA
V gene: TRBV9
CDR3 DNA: TGTGCCAGCAGCGTAGAGGGAGATACGCAGTATTTT
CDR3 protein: CASSVEGDTQYF

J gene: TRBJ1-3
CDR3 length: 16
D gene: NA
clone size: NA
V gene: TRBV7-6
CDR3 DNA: TGTGCCAGCAGCTTAGGGGTTGGCGGGCCTGGAAACACCATATATTTT
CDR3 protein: CASSLGVGGPGNTIYF

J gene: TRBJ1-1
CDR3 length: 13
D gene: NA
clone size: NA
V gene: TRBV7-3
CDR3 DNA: TGTGCCAGCACCCACACCATTGGCACTGAAGCTTTCTTT
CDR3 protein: CASTHTIGTEAFF

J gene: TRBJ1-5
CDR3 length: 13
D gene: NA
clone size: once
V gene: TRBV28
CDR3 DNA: TGTGCCAGCAGTTTTTTGCGCCCTGGAGCCCAGCATTTT
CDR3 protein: CASSFLRPGAQHF

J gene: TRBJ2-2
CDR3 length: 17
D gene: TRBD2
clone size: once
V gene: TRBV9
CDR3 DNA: TGTGCCAGCAGCGTGTTACCGGGACTAATGAACACCGGGGAGCTGTTTTTT
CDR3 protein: CASSVLPGLMNTGELFF

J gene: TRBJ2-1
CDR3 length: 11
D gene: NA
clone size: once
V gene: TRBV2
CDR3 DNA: TGTGCCAGCAGTGACTGGAATGAGCAGTTCTTC
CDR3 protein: CASSDWNEQFF

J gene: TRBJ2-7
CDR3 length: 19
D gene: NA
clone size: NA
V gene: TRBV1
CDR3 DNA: TGCACCAGCAGCCCGGGCGGTGGGAGGGGGCCCCCCCGTACCTACGAGCAGTACTTC
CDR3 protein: CTSSPGGGRGPPRTYEQYF

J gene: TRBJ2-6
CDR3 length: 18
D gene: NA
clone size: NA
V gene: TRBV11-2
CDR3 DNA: TGTGCCAGCAGCTTAGGTTTCAAGGGGGAGTTCGGGGCCAACGTCCTGACTTTC
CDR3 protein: CASSLGFKGEFGANVLTF

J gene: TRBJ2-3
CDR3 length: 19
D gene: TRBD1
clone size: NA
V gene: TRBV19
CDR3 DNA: TGTGCCAGTAGTAAGACAGGGGCCGCTCTCCCTTCCCGCACAGATACGCAGTATTTT
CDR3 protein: CASSKTGAALPSRTDTQYF

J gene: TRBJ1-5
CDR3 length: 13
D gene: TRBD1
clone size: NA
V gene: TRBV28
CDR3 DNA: TGTGCCAGCAGTCCAGGGGGCTGGCAGCCCCAGCATTTT
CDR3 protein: CASSPGGWQPQHF

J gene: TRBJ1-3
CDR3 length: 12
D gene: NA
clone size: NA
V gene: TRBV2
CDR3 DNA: TGTGCCAGCGGGCTGACTGGAAACACCATATATTTT
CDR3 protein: CASGLTGNTIYF

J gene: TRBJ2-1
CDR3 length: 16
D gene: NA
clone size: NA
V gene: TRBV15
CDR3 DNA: TGTGCCACCAGCACAGCCTGGGACGTCTACTACAATGAGCAGTTCTTC
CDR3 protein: CATSTAWDVYYNEQFF

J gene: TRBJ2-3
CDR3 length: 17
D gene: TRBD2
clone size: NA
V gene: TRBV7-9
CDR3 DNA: TGTGCCAGCAGCTTAGGGCTAGCGGGAGGCACCACAGATACGCAGTATTTT
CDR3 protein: CASSLGLAGGTTDTQYF

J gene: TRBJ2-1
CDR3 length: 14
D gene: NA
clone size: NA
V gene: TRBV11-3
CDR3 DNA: TGTGCCAGCACTACTCAAGGAGTCCCCAATGAGCAGTTCTTC
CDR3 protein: CASTTQGVPNEQFF

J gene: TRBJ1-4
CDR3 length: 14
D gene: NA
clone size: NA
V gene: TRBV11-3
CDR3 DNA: TGTGCCAGCAGTCAACAGGGTACTAATGAAAAACTGTTTTTT
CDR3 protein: CASSQQGTNEKLFF

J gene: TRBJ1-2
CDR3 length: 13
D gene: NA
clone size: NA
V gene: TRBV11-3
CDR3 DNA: TGTGCCAGCAGCTTACAGGGCGCCAAGGGCTACACCTTC
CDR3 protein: CASSLQGAKGYTF

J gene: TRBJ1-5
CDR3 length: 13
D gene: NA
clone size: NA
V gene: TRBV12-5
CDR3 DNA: TGTGCTAGTGGTGGGCGGGATTTTCAGCCCCAGCATTTT
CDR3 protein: CASGGRDFQPQHF

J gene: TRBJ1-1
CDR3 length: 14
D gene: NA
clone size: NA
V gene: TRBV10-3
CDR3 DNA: TGTGCCATCAGTCTTGAACTAGAGAACACTGAAGCTTTCTTT
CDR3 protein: CAISLELENTEAFF